The present TCR beta chain was sequenced within a study of CD8+CD57+ T cells in acquired aplastic anemia (dated by TCRdb to 2017 to 2018). For context, the study as a whole: Extracted DNA from sorted CD4+ and CD8+ cells averaged about 3 ug, ranging from about 0.2 to 30 ug. Healthy donor samples averaged about 9.8 million reads for CD4+ and approximately 11 million for CD8+ cells. Points the paper makes about the study in general: Around 28 CD8+ CDR3 sequences were found to be shared between patients and controls, but these sequences appeared to be highly expressed in patients and within the immunodominant clones of the patients. Patients and healthy controls showed no significant difference in CD8+ Simpson's diversity (P=0.060).

Measured from the cysteine to the phenylalanine, the CDR3 is 15 residues long. The retained sequence is limited to the CDR3, 45 bases, with the frame set at the first base. The germline V gene (reference sequence) gives CDR1 as MNHNY and CDR2 as SVGAGI. As for this clonotype: Its target antigen remains unknown. One end of the junction does not line up with germline, which may come from a read error.

In this study, sorted CD4+ and CD8+ T cells from the blood of healthy subjects and of severe aplastic anemia patients had their TCR repertoires deep-sequenced. Ficoll-Paque density gradient centrifugation was used to isolate peripheral blood mononuclear cells. Before DNA extraction, CD4+ and CD8+ T cells were sorted with FACS or magnetic beads. Genomic DNA served as template for TCR beta VDJ combination and CDR3 sequence profiling. An Illumina HiSeq 2000 was the platform used for TCR repertoire sequencing. In the original analysis: Repertoire assessment relied on Simpson's diversity index, CDR3 size and DJ length profiles, and TRBV/TRBJ rearrangement plots. The most abundant DNA sequence in the deep sequencing data was taken as the immunodominant clone. CDR3 amino acid sequences were screened for sharing across subjects and were compared with published repertoires and the VDJdb database. Clones were called with MiXCR by TCRdb after fastp trimmed the public reads at Q25, and only in-frame beta chains were retained. CDR3 protein duplicates are merged, each entry listing the most common genes and DNA. These V and J calls originate from TCRdb's pipeline instead of the authors' own analysis. The sample has about 210,000 distinct CDR3 sequences on record, approximately 60% of them singletons. The top ten clonotypes cover about 31% of the sample.

Sequences were obtained from sorted CD4+, CD8+, or CD8+CD57+ T cells (not recorded which) from PBMCs. Rearrangement joined TRBV6-6 to TRBJ2-1; the D gene is unclear. This sequence originates from a human donor in good health. The DNA sequence is as follows: TGTGCCAGCAGTACTCTCCGGTATGGGAACAATGAGCGGTTCTTC. Its protein is CASSTLRYGNNERFF.